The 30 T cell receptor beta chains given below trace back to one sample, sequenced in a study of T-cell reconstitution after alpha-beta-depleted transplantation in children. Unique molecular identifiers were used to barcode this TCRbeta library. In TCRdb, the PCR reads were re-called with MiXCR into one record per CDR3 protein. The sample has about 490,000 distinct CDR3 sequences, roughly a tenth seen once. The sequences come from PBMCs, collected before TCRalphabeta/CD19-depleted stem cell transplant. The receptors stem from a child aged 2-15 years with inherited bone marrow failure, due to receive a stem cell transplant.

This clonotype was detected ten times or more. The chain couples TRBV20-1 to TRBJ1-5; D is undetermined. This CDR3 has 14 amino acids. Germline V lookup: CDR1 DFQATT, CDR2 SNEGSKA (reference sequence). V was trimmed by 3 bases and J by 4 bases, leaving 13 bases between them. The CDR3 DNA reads TGCAGTGCTAGGGGGATTTGGGGTAATCAGCCCCAGCATTTT. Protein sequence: CSARGIWGNQPQHF.

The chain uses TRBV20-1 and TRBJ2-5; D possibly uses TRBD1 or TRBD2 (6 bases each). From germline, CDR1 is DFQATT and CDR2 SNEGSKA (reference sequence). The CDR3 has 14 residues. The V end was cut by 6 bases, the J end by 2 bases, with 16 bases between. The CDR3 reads CSASWGGTQETQYF. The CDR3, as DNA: TGCAGTGCAAGTTGGGGCGGGACACAAGAGACCCAGTACTTC.

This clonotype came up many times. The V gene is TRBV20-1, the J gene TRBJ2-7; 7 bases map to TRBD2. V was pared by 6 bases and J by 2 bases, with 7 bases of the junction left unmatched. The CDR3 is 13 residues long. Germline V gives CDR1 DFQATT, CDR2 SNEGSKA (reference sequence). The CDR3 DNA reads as TGCAGTGCAACCGGGACTAACACCTACGAGCAGTACTTC. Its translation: CSATGTNTYEQYF.

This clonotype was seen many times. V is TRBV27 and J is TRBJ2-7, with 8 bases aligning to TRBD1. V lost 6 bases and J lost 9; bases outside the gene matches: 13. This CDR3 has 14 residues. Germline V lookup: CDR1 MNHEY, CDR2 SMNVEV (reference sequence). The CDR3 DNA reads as TGTGCCAGCAGAACCGGGACAGGCGTTCTCGGGCAGTACTTC. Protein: CASRTGTGVLGQYF.

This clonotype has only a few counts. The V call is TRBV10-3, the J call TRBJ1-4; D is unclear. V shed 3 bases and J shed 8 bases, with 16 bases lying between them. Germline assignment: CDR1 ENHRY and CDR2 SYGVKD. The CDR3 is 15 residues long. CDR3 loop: CAISEDISLREKLFF. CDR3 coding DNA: TGTGCCATCAGTGAAGACATTTCCCTTCGGGAAAAACTGTTTTTT.

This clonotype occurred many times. CDR3 protein: CASSTKAGANVLTF. CDR3 sequence (DNA): TGTGCCAGCAGTACCAAAGCTGGGGCCAACGTCCTGACTTTC. V and J are TRBV7-9 and TRBJ2-6; D gene uncertain. Trimming stripped 6 bases from V and 2 bases from J, with 8 bases between. Germline CDR1 is SEHNR and CDR2 is FQNEAQ (reference sequence). The CDR3 has 14 amino acids.

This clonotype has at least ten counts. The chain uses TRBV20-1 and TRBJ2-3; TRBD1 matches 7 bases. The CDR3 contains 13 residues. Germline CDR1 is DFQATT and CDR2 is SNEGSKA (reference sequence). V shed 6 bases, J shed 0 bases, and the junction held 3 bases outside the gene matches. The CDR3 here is CSALGQSTDTQYF. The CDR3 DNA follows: TGCAGTGCGCTGGGACAGAGCACAGATACGCAGTATTTT.

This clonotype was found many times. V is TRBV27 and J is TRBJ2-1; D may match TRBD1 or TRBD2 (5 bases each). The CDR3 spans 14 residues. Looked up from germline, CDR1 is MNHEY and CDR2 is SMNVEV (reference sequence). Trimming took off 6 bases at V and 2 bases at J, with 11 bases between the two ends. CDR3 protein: CASRRRDPYNEQFF. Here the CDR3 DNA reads TGTGCCAGCAGGCGCCGGGACCCCTACAATGAGCAGTTCTTC.

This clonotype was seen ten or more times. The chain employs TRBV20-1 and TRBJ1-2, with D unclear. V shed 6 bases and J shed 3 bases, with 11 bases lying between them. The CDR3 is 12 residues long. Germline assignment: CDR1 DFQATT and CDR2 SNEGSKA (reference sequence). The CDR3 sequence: CSAPGEYYGYTF. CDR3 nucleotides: TGCAGTGCCCCCGGGGAATACTATGGCTACACCTTC.

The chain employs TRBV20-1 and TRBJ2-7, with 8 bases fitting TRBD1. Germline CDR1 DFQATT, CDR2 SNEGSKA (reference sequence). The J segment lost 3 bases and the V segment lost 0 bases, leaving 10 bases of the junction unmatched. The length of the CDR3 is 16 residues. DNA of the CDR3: TGCAGTGCTAGAGATCCACAGGGGGTCCCCTACTACGAGCAGTACTTC. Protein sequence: CSARDPQGVPYYEQYF.

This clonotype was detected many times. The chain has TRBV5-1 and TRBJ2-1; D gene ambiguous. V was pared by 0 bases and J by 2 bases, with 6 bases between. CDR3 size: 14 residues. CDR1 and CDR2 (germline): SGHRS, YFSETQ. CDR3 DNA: TGCGCCAGCAGCTTGGCGCTTACCTACAATGAGCAGTTCTTC. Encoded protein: CASSLALTYNEQFF.

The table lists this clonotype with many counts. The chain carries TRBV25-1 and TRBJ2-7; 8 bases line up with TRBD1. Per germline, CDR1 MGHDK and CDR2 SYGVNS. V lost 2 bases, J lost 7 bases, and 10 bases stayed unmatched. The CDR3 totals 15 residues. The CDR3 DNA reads TGTGCCAGCAGTGAAGATAGGACAGGGACTGGGGAGCAGTACTTC. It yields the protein CASSEDRTGTGEQYF.

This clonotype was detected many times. Here the CDR3 reads CASSRKFGDYNEQFF. In nucleotides, the CDR3 is TGCGCCAGCAGCCGCAAATTCGGAGACTACAATGAGCAGTTCTTC. The chain is built from TRBV4-3 and TRBJ2-1; D gene uncertain. The germline V gene encodes CDR1 LGHNA and CDR2 YSLEER. The length of the CDR3 is 15 residues. Trimming cost V 4 bases and J 3 bases, with 13 bases left between them.

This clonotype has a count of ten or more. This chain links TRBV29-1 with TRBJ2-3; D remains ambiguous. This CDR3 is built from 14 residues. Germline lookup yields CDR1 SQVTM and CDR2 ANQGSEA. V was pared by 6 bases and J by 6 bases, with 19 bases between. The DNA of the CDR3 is TGCAGCGTCCCCCTAGGGCCGCGACCGGATACGCAGTATTTT. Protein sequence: CSVPLGPRPDTQYF.

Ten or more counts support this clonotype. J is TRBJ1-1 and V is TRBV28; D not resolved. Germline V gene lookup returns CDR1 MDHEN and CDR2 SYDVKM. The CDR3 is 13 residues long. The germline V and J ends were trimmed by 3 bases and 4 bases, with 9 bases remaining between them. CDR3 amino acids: CASSFSGPTEAFF. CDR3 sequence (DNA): TGTGCCAGCAGTTTTTCCGGACCCACTGAAGCTTTCTTT.

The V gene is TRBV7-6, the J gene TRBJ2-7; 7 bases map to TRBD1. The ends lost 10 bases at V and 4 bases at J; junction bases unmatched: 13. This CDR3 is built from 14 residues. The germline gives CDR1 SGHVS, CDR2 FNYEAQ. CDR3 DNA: TGTGCCACCGCCCACAGACAGGGCGGGTACGAGCAGTACTTC. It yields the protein CATAHRQGGYEQYF. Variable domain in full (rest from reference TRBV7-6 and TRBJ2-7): GAGVSQSPRYKVTKRGQDVALRCDPISGHVSLYWYRQALGQGPEFLTYFNYEAQQDKSGLPNDRFSAERPEGSISTLTIQRTEQRDSAMYRCATAHRQGGYEQYFGPGTRLTVT.

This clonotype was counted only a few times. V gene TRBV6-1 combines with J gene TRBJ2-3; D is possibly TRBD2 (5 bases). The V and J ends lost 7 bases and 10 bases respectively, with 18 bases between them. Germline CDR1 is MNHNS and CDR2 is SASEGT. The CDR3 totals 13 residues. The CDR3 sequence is CASTDGLPGSQYF. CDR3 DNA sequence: TGTGCCAGCACCGATGGACTGCCTGGCTCGCAGTATTTT.

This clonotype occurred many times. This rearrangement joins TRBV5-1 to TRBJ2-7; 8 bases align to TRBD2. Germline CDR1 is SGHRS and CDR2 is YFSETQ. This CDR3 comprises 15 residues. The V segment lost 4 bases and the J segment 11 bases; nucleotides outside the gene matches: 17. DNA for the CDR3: TGCGCCAGCAGCAGCGCCCCACTAGCGGTGGGGGGAAAGTACTTC. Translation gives CASSSAPLAVGGKYF.

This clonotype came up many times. The CDR3 loop is CASSQDTGARSGELFF. CDR3 in DNA: TGTGCCAGCAGCCAAGATACCGGTGCTAGGTCCGGGGAGCTGTTTTTT. This chain joins TRBV4-2 and TRBJ2-2, with D uncertain. The CDR3 runs to 16 residues. Trimming removed 0 bases from V and 6 bases from J, with 14 bases in between. Germline CDR1 and CDR2: LGHNA and YNFKEQ.

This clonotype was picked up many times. This CDR3 reads CASSLDGDQPQHF. In DNA form, the CDR3 reads TGTGCCAGCAGTTTAGACGGGGATCAGCCCCAGCATTTT. This chain uses TRBV12-3 or TRBV12-4 with TRBJ1-5; D remains unclear. V was cut by 1 base and J by 5 bases, with 6 bases left in between. CDR3 length: 13 amino acids.

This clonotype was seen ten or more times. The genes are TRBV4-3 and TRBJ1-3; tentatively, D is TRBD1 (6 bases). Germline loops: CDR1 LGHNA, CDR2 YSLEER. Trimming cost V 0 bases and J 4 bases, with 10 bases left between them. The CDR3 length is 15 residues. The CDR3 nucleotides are TGCGCCAGCAGCCAAGATATTCAGGGGGGAAACACCATATATTTT. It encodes CASSQDIQGGNTIYF.

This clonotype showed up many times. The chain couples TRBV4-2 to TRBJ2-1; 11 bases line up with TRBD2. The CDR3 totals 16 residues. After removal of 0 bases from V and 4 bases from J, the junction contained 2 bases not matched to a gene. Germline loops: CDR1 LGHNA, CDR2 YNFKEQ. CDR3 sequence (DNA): TGTGCCAGCAGCCAAGAACGGACTAGCGGGTACAATGAGCAGTTCTTC. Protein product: CASSQERTSGYNEQFF.

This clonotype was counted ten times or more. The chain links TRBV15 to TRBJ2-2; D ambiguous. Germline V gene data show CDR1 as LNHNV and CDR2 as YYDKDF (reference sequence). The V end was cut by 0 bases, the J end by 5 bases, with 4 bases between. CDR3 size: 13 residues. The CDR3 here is CATSRDPTGELFF. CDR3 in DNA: TGTGCCACCAGCAGAGACCCTACCGGGGAGCTGTTTTTT.

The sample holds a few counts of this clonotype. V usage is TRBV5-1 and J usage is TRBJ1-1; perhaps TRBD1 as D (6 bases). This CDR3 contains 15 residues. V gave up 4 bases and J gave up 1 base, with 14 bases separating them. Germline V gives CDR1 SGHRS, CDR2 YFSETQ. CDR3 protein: CASSTYRVGNTEAFF. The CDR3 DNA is TGCGCCAGCAGCACCTACAGGGTTGGGAACACTGAAGCTTTCTTT.

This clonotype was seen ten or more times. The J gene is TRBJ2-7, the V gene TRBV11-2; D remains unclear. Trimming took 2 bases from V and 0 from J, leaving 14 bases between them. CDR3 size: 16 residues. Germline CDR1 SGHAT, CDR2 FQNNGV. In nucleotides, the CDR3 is TGTGCCAGCAGCTTATTACCTGGCACTTTCTCCTACGAGCAGTACTTC. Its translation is CASSLLPGTFSYEQYF. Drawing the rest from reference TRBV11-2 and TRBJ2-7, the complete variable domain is EAGVAQSPRYKIIEKRQSVAFWCNPISGHATLYWYQQILGQGPKLLIQFQNNGVVDDSQLPKDRFSAERLKGVDSTLKIQPAKLEDSAVYLCASSLLPGTFSYEQYFGPGTRLTVT.

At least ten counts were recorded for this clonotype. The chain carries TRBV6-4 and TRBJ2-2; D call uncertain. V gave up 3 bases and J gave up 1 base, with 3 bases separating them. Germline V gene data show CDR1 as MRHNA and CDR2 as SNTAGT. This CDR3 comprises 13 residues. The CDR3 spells CASSELNTGELFF. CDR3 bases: TGTGCCAGCAGTGAACTGAACACCGGGGAGCTGTTTTTT.

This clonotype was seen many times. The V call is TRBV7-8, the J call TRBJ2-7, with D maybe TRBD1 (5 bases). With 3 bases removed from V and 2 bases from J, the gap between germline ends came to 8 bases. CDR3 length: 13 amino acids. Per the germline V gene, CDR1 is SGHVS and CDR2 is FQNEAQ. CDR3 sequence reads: CASSFLDTYEQYF. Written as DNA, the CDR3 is TGTGCCAGCAGCTTCCTGGACACCTACGAGCAGTACTTC.

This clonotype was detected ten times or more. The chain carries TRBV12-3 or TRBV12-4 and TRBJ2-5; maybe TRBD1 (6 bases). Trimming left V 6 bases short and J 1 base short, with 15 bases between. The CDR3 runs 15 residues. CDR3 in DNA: TGTGCCAGCAGGGCTTTCAGGGGCCTCCAAGAGACCCAGTACTTC. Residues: CASRAFRGLQETQYF.

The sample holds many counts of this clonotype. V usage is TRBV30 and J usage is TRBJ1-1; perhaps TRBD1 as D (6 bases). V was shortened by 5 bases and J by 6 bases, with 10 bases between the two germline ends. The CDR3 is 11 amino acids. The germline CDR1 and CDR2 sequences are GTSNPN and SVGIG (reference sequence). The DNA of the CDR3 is TGTGCCTGGGGAGGGGGGCCTGAAGCTTTCTTT. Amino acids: CAWGGGPEAFF.

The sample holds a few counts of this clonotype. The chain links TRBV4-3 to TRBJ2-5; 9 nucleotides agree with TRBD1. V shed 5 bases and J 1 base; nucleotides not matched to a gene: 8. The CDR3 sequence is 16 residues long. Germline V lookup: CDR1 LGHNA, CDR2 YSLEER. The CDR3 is CASSEPGTGSQETQYF. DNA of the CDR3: TGCGCCAGCAGCGAACCCGGGACAGGGTCCCAAGAGACCCAGTACTTC.